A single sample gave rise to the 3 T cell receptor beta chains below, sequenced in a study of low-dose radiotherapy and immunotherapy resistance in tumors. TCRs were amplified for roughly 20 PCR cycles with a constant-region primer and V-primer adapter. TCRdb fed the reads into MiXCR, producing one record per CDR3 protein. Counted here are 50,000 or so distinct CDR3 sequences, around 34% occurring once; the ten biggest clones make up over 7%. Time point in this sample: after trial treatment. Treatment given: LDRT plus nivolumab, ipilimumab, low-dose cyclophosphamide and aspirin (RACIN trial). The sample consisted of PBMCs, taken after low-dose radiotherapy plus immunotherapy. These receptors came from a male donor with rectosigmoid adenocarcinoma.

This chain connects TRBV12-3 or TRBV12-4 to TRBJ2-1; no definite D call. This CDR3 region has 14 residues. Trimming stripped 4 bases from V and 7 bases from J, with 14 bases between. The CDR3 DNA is TGTGCCAGCAGTTCAGTCCGGGTTATGAATGAGCAGTTCTTC. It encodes CASSSVRVMNEQFF.

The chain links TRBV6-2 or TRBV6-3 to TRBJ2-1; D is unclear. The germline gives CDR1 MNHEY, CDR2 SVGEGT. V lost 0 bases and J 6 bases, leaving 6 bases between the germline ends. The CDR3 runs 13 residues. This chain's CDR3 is CASSYSNVNEQFF. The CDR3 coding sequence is TGTGCCAGCAGTTACTCGAATGTCAATGAGCAGTTCTTC.

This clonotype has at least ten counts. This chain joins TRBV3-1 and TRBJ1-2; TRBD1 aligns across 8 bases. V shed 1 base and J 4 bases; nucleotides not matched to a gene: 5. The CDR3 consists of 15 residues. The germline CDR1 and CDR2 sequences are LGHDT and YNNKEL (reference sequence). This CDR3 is CASSQAGTGIYGYTF. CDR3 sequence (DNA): TGTGCCAGCAGCCAAGCCGGGACAGGTATCTATGGCTACACCTTC.